These 21 T cell receptor beta chains were all obtained from the same sample, sequenced in a study of T cells in Graves' hyperthyroidism and ophthalmopathy. TCR beta CDR3 regions were amplified from RNA. The TCR CDR3 was amplified in a first-round RT-PCR using the HTBI primer set. One entry per CDR3 protein results from TCRdb running MiXCR on the multiplex PCR reads. The table records some 350,000 distinct CDR3 sequences, roughly 14% of them present only once. The sample taken for sequencing was blood. These TCRs come from a young woman with Graves' hyperthyroidism that later progressed to Graves' ophthalmopathy.

This clonotype was counted between two and nine times. This sequence joins TRBV7-9 and TRBJ2-5, with D unresolved. There are 13 residues in the CDR3. The germline gives CDR1 SEHNR, CDR2 FQNEAQ (reference sequence). Deletions cut 3 bases from V and 5 bases from J, with 10 bases between. CDR3 loop: CASSFVLMETQYF. CDR3 DNA sequence: TGTGCCAGCAGCTTCGTCCTAATGGAGACCCAGTACTTC.

This clonotype was observed many times. The V call is TRBV19, the J call TRBJ2-7; 11 positions agree with TRBD2. From germline, CDR1 is LNHDA and CDR2 SQIVND (reference sequence). This CDR3 has 14 amino acids. Trimming at V came to 9 bases and at J to 4 bases, leaving 8 bases not matched to a gene. CDR3 nucleotides: TGTGCCAGCAGTCCGGGACTAGCGGATTACGAGCAGTACTTC. Its translation: CASSPGLADYEQYF.

This clonotype was detected many times. V usage is TRBV28 and J usage is TRBJ2-1; 8 nucleotides match TRBD2. The germline CDR1 and CDR2 sequences are MDHEN and SYDVKM. V lost 5 bases to trimming and J lost 7 bases; unmatched junction nucleotides: 13. The CDR3 length is 16 residues. The CDR3: CASSQTRGLAKNEQFF. The CDR3 DNA is TGTGCCAGCAGTCAAACACGTGGACTAGCCAAGAATGAGCAGTTCTTC.

The chain employs TRBV18 and TRBJ2-7, with 10 bases aligning to TRBD1. V dropped 5 bases and J dropped 1; count of bases not matched to a gene: 5. In germline, CDR1 is KGHSH, CDR2 LQKENI. CDR3 length: 15 residues. Here the CDR3 reads CASSEPGQGSYEQYF. The DNA of the CDR3 is TGTGCCAGCTCAGAACCGGGACAGGGGTCCTACGAGCAGTACTTC. The full variable domain, with the rest looked up from reference TRBV18 and TRBJ2-7, is NAGVMQNPRHLVRRRGQEARLRCSPMKGHSHVYWYRQLPEEGLKFMVYLQKENIIDESGMPKERFSAEFPKEGPSILRIQQVVRGDSAAYFCASSEPGQGSYEQYFGPGTRLTVT.

This chain links TRBV11-2 with TRBJ2-3; D gene uncertain. Trimming stripped 5 bases from V and 9 bases from J, with 21 bases between. CDR1 and CDR2 (germline): SGHAT, FQNNGV. This CDR3 spans 15 amino acids. CDR3 nucleotides: TGTGCCAGCAGCCCCCTATATTTTTTGCCGCCAACGCAGTATTTT. It codes for CASSPLYFLPPTQYF.

This clonotype was detected ten times or more. The J gene is TRBJ2-7, the V gene TRBV11-2; D is possibly TRBD2 (6 bases). The CDR3 covers 14 residues. The germline V gene has CDR1 SGHAT and CDR2 FQNNGV. Between the trimmed V and J ends, which lost 1 base and 2 bases, there was a span of 9 bases. DNA for the CDR3: TGTGCCAGCAGCTTAGTTGGGGAGGCCTACGAGCAGTACTTC. As protein: CASSLVGEAYEQYF.

This clonotype was observed a handful of times. Lacking the conserved final phenylalanine or tryptophan, this CDR3 likely reflects a read error. The chain employs TRBV27 and TRBJ1-5, with no clear D. The CDR3 loop spans 14 amino acids. Per germline, CDR1 MNHEY and CDR2 SMNVEV (reference sequence). V gave up 6 bases and J gave up 4 bases, with 13 bases separating them. CDR3: CASSLGGSNQPQHL. The DNA for the CDR3 is TGTGCCAGCAGCCTGGGAGGGTCGAATCAGCCCCAGCATCTT.

This clonotype turned up a few times. The rearrangement links TRBV9 to TRBJ1-6; 9 nucleotides align to TRBD1. Looked up from germline, CDR1 is SGDLS and CDR2 is YYNGEE. The CDR3 length is 15 residues. Trimming at V came to 5 bases and at J to 7 bases, leaving 7 bases not matched to a gene. The CDR3 bases are TGTGCCAGCAGTACGATCGGGACAGGGAATTCACCCCTCCACTTT. This sequence encodes CASSTIGTGNSPLHF. Complete variable domain (other parts from reference TRBV9 and TRBJ1-6): DSGVTQTPKHLITATGQRVTLRCSPRSGDLSVYWYQQSLDQGLQFLIQYYNGEERAKGNILERFSAQQFPDLHSELNLSSLELGDSALYFCASSTIGTGNSPLHFGNGTRLTVT.

The chain couples TRBV9 to TRBJ2-1; D unclear. The germline V gene encodes CDR1 SGDLS and CDR2 YYNGEE. The CDR3 runs to 15 residues. Trimming removed 4 bases at V and 1 base at J, with 12 bases between. The CDR3 protein is CASSLQPGSYNEQFF. In DNA form, the CDR3 reads TGTGCCAGCAGCCTCCAGCCTGGGTCCTACAATGAGCAGTTCTTC.

This clonotype was seen only a few times. The rearrangement uses TRBV20-1 and TRBJ2-1, with TRBD1 identical over 11 bases. Germline V CDR1 and CDR2: DFQATT, SNEGSKA (reference sequence). Unmatched junction bases numbered 15, after V lost 5 bases and J lost 12 bases. This CDR3 comprises 15 residues. CDR3 amino acids: CSALTPGTGGRRQFF. The CDR3 DNA reads as TGCAGTGCTCTCACTCCCGGGACAGGGGGTCGTAGGCAGTTCTTC.

This chain joins TRBV20-1 and TRBJ2-5; 12 nucleotides line up with TRBD2. From germline, CDR1 is DFQATT and CDR2 SNEGSKA (reference sequence). J gave up 5 bases and V 2 bases, and 6 bases lay outside the gene matches. The CDR3 sequence is 15 residues long. The CDR3 sequence is CSARRLAGEVETQYF. DNA of the CDR3: TGCAGTGCTAGACGACTAGCGGGAGAAGTTGAGACCCAGTACTTC.

This clonotype was recorded many times. The rearrangement joins TRBV28 to TRBJ1-2; 8 nucleotides match TRBD1. The junction had 7 bases not matched to a gene; V was cut back by 5 bases and J by 8 bases. The CDR3 length is 13 residues. The germline V gene encodes CDR1 MDHEN and CDR2 SYDVKM. The CDR3 sequence: CASSAGQGGGYTF. In nucleotides, the CDR3 is TGTGCCAGCAGTGCCGGACAGGGCGGCGGCTACACCTTC.

At least ten counts were recorded for this clonotype. This chain uses TRBV5-1 with TRBJ2-1; 12 bases line up with TRBD2. In germline, CDR1 is SGHRS, CDR2 YFSETQ. The V and J ends lost 1 base and 8 bases, in that order; junction bases with no gene match: 7. The CDR3 length is 16 residues. CDR3 DNA sequence: TGCGCCAGCAGCTTGATACTAGCGGGAGGAGTAGATGAGCAGTTCTTC. Its translation is CASSLILAGGVDEQFF.

This clonotype was picked up a small number of times. V is TRBV19 and J is TRBJ2-5, with 13 bases that match TRBD2. CDR3 length: 16 amino acids. Per germline, CDR1 LNHDA and CDR2 SQIVND (reference sequence). The J segment lost 5 bases and the V segment lost 5 bases, leaving 8 bases of the junction unmatched. CDR3 protein: CASSERRLAGGETQYF. CDR3 coding DNA: TGTGCCAGTAGTGAAAGGAGACTAGCGGGAGGTGAGACCCAGTACTTC.

In its sample, this clonotype was seen a few times. The chain couples TRBV29-1 to TRBJ1-3; TRBD1 is a possible D gene (5 bases). The V gene lost 4 bases and the J gene lost 8 bases, with 12 bases spanning the gap. The CDR3 length is 12 residues. Germline V lookup: CDR1 SQVTM, CDR2 ANQGSEA. The CDR3 here is CSVGNPRDTIYF. CDR3 DNA: TGCAGCGTTGGGAATCCCAGGGACACCATATATTTT.

This clonotype was observed a few times. The chain has TRBV6-1 and TRBJ2-5, with 9 bases that match TRBD2. CDR3 size: 15 residues. The germline CDR1 and CDR2 sequences are MNHNS and SASEGT. J was trimmed by 1 base and V by 4 bases; bases with no gene match: 4. CDR3 in DNA: TGTGCCAGCAGTGCCCGACTAGCGGCCCAAGAGACCCAGTACTTC. Translation gives CASSARLAAQETQYF.

This clonotype was seen ten or more times. The J gene is TRBJ1-1, the V gene TRBV28; D remains ambiguous. V lost 4 bases to trimming and J lost 8 bases, with 14 bases between them. The CDR3 has 13 amino acids. Germline assignment: CDR1 MDHEN and CDR2 SYDVKM. The CDR3 protein is CASSSPLGPEAFF. The CDR3 DNA reads as TGTGCCAGCAGTTCTCCGCTGGGCCCAGAAGCTTTCTTT.

The sample holds many counts of this clonotype. This chain uses TRBV7-9 with TRBJ1-2; 12 bases agree with TRBD1. The CDR3 consists of 16 residues. The V and J ends lost 0 bases and 7 bases, in that order; junction bases with no gene match: 6. The germline gives CDR1 SEHNR, CDR2 FQNEAQ (reference sequence). The DNA of the CDR3 is TGTGCCAGCAGCTTAGCTACGGGACAGGGGGCGCTTGGCTACACCTTC. Encoded protein: CASSLATGQGALGYTF.

This clonotype came up many times. The chain links TRBV5-1 to TRBJ2-1; TRBD2 might be the D (10 bases). The CDR3 is 20 residues long. Trimming left V 2 bases short and J 8 bases short, with 32 bases between. Germline CDR1 reads SGHRS; CDR2 reads YFSETQ. CDR3 nucleotides: TGCGCCAGCAGCTTTACAGGGGGCCTCGAAACTAGCGGGATACGAGATGAGCAGTTCTTC. This translates into CASSFTGGLETSGIRDEQFF.

The chain recombines TRBV18 with TRBJ1-3; D is uncertain. Germline V gene sequence: CDR1 KGHSH, CDR2 LQKENI. The CDR3 is made up of 15 amino acids. V was pared by 1 base and J by 0 bases, with 7 bases between. CDR3 region: CASSPRVDSGNTIYF. The CDR3 DNA follows: TGTGCCAGCTCACCACGAGTAGACTCTGGAAACACCATATATTTT.

This clonotype was detected ten times or more. The J gene is TRBJ1-1, the V gene TRBV7-2; possibly TRBD1 for D (5 bases). The CDR3 is made up of 15 amino acids. V lost 6 bases and J 0 bases, leaving 14 bases between the germline ends. Germline assignment: CDR1 SGHTA and CDR2 FQGNSA. The CDR3 sequence is CASRGTGGVNTEAFF. The CDR3 DNA reads TGTGCCAGCAGGGGGACGGGGGGAGTGAACACTGAAGCTTTCTTT.